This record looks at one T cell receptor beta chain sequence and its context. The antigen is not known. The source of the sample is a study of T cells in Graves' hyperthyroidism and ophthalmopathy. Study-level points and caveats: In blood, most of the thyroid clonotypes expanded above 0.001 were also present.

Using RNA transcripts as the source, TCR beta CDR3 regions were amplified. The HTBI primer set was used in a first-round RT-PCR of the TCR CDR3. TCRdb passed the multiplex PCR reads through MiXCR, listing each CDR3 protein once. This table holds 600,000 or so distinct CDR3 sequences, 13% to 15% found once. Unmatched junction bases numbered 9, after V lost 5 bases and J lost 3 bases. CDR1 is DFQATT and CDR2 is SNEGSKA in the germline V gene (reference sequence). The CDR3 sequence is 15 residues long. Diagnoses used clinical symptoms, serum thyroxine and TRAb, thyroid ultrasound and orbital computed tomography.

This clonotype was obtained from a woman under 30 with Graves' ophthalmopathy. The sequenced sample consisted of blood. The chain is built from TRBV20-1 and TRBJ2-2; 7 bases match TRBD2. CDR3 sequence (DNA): TGCAGTGCTTCCCCTGGGGGAGGGGACACCGGGGAGCTGTTTTTT. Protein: CSASPGGGDTGELFF.